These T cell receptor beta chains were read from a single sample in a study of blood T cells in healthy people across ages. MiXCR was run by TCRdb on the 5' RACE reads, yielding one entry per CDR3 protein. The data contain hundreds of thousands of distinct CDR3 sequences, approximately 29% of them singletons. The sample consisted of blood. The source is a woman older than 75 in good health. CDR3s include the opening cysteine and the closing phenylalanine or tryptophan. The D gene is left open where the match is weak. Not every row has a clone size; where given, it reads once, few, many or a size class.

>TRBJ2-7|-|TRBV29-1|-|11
TGCAGCGTTCGGACCAGCTACGAGCAGTACTTC
CSVRTSYEQYF
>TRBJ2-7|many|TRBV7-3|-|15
TGTGCCAGCAGCTTAAATCCGGGGCCCTCCTACGAGCAGTACTTC
CASSLNPGPSYEQYF
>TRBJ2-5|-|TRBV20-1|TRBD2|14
TGCAGTGCTAGCGGGGGGACCGAAGGTGAGACCCAGTACTTC
CSASGGTEGETQYF
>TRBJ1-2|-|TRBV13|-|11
TGTGCCAGCAGCTTAGAGGAAGGCTACACCTTC
CASSLEEGYTF
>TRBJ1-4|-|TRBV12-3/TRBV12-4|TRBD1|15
TGTGCCAGCAGTCCGACCGGGACAGCCCCTGAAAAACTGTTTTTT
CASSPTGTAPEKLFF
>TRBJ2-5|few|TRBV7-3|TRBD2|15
TGTGCCAGCAGCCCGTTCGGGGGGGCCGGGGAGACCCAGTACTTC
CASSPFGGAGETQYF
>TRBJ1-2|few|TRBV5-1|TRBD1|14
TGCGCCAGCAGCCAGAAGACAGGGGACTATGGCTACACCTTC
CASSQKTGDYGYTF
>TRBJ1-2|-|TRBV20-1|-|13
TGCAGTGCCTCGTCAGGGGTTGCGTTATTCTACACCTTC
CSASSGVALFYTF
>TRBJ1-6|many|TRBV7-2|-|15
TGTGCCAGCGCCTCCCCGCAGGCTATGGCCTCACCCCTCCACTTT
CASASPQAMASPLHF
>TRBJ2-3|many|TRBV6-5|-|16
TGTGCCAGCAGTTCCTCACAGGGATTCGGCACAGATACGCAGTATTTT
CASSSSQGFGTDTQYF
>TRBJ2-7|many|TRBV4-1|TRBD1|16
TGCGCCAGCAGCGGACGGAAGACAGGGCTGGCCTACGAGCAGTACTTC
CASSGRKTGLAYEQYF
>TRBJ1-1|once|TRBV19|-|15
TGTGCCAGTAGTATTGGGGCAGGGGCCGGCACTGAAGCTTTCTTT
CASSIGAGAGTEAFF
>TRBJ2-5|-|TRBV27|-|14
TGTGCCAGCAGTTACCACACAGCGGAGAGGACCCAGTACTTC
CASSYHTAERTQYF
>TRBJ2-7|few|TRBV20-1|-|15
TGCAGTGCCCAAAGCGTAGGACGGGGGTTCAATGAGCAGTACTTC
CSAQSVGRGFNEQYF
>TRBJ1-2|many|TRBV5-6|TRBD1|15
TGTGCCAGCAGGCATAACAGGGGCCTTAACTATGGCTACACCTTC
CASRHNRGLNYGYTF
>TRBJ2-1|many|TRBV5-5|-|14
TGTGCCAGCAGTATTCTTTCGGGGGTGAATGAGCAGTTCTTC
CASSILSGVNEQFF
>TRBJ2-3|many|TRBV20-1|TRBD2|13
TGCAGTGCTAAACTAGCGGGAGGAGATACGCAGTATTTT
CSAKLAGGDTQYF
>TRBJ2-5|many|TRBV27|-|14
TGTGCCAGCAGTCTGAGACAGCTCCAAGAGACCCAGTACTTC
CASSLRQLQETQYF
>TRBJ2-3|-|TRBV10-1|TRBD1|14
TGCGCCAGCAGTGCGGACAGGGCGGCAGATACGCAGTATTTT
CASSADRAADTQYF
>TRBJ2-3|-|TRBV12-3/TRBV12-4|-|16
TGTGCCAGCAGTTTTAAGAGGCGTACTAGCACAGATGCGCAGTATTTT
CASSFKRRTSTDAQYF
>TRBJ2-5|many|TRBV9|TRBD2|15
TGTGCCAGCAGCGTTCTAGCGGGGGGGCAAGAGACCCAGTACTTC
CASSVLAGGQETQYF
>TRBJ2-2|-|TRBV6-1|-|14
TGTGCCAGCAGGCCCCGAACCTACACCGGGGAGCTGTTTTTT
CASRPRTYTGELFF
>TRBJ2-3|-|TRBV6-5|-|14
TGTGCCAGCAGTTACGGTCAGGCCACAGATACGCAGTATTTT
CASSYGQATDTQYF
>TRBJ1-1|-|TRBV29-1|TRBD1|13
TGCAGCGGGCTCGCCGGGACAGCCCCTGAAGCTTTCTTT
CSGLAGTAPEAFF
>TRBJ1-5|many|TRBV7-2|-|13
TGTGCCAGCAGCTTAGTAGCGGGTCAGCCCCAGCATTTT
CASSLVAGQPQHF
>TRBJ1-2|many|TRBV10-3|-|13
TGTGCCATCAGTGAGAAAGGAGGCTATGGCTACACCTTC
CAISEKGGYGYTF
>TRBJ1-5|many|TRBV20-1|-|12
TGCGGACATGGGGCCCGGAATCAGCCCCAGCATTTT
CGHGARNQPQHF
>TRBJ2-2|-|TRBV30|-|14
TGTGCCCGGAGTGTACGTCCCGATGGGGGGGAGCTGTTTTTT
CARSVRPDGGELFF
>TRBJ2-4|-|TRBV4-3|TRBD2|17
TGCGCCAGCAGCCAAAAACTAGCGGGGATAGCCAAAAACATTCAGTACTTC
CASSQKLAGIAKNIQYF
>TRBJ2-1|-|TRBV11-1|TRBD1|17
TGTGCCAGCAGGCCCGGCAACCGGGACAGTGGCCAATATGAGCAGTTCTTC
CASRPGNRDSGQYEQFF
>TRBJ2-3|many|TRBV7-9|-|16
TGTGCCAGCAGCTCCCCCGGGACACCAAGCACAGATACGCAGTATTTT
CASSSPGTPSTDTQYF
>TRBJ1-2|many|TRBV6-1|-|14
TGTGCCAGCAGTACTCCGGGCCTACTAGGAGGCTACACCTTC
CASSTPGLLGGYTF
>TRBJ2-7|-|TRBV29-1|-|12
TGCAGCGTTGCGAGACCCTCCTACGAGCAGTACTTC
CSVARPSYEQYF
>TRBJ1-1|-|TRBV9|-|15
TGTGCCAGCAGCGAGGGGGGAGGGCTGAACACTGAAGCTTTCTTT
CASSEGGGLNTEAFF
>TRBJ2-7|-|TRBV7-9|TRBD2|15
TGTGCCAGCAGCGTACCTAGCGGGGGGGCGGAAACCCGGTACTTC
CASSVPSGGAETRYF
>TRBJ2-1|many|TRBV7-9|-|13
TGTGCCAGCAGCTCTTTACAGGGAGGCGAGCAGTTCTTC
CASSSLQGGEQFF
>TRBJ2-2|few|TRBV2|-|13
TGTGCCAGCCGCCCTAGGGTAATCGGGGAGCTGTTTTTT
CASRPRVIGELFF
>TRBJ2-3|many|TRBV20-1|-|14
TGCAGTGCTAGAGATATGGGGAGCCATTATACGCAGTATTTT
CSARDMGSHYTQYF
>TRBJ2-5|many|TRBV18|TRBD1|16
TGTGCCAGCTCCTCTGGGACAGGGGCATCTACAGAGACCCAGTACTTC
CASSSGTGASTETQYF
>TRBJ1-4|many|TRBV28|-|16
TGTGCCAGCTACCCCGGGGGGGGCGTCAGCCATGAAAAACTGTTTTTT
CASYPGGGVSHEKLFF
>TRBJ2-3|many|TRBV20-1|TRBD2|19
TGCAGTGCTAGTGCTAAGACTAGCGGGGGGCTCATAGACCCAGATACGCAGTATTTT
CSASAKTSGGLIDPDTQYF
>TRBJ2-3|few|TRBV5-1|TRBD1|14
TGCGCCAGCAGCCCGGACAGGGGGACAGATACGCAGTATTTT
CASSPDRGTDTQYF
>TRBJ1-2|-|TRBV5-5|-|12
TGTGCCAGCAGCTTGACAGACTATGGCTACATCTTC
CASSLTDYGYIF
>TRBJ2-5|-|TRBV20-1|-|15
TGCAGTGCTAGAGATTGGAGGAGACAGCAAGAGACCCAGTACTTC
CSARDWRRQQETQYF
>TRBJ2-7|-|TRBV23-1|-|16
TGCGCCGGCAGTCATCAGGGTGCAGGAAGGCCCGACGAGCAGTACTTC
CAGSHQGAGRPDEQYF
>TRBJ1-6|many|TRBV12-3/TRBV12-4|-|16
TGTGCCAGCAGTTTAGCGCCTAAGGACAAGAATTCACCCCTCCACTTT
CASSLAPKDKNSPLHF
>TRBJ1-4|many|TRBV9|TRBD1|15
TGTGCCAGCAGCGCGCCCGGGACAGGGGATGAAAAACTGTTTTTT
CASSAPGTGDEKLFF
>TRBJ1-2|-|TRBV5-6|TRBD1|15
TGTGCCAGCAGCTCGTTAAACAGGGGGCACTATGGCTACACCTTC
CASSSLNRGHYGYTF
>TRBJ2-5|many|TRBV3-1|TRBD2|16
TGTGCCAGCAGACCTAGCGGGGGGGCCGCGTGGGAGACCCAGTACTTC
CASRPSGGAAWETQYF
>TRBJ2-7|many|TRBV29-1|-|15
TGCAGCGTTGAAGACCAGGACAGTCGATCCTACGAGCAGTACTTC
CSVEDQDSRSYEQYF
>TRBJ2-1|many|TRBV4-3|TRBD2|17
TGCGCCAGCAGCCAAGTGGGAGGGACTAGCGGGGTTAATGAGCAGTTCTTC
CASSQVGGTSGVNEQFF